This TCR beta chain derives from a study of technical replicates of blood from a few donors. The CDR3 loop spans 13 amino acids. V shed 5 bases, J shed 8 bases, and the junction held 4 bases outside the gene matches. Per germline, CDR1 SGHVS and CDR2 FQNEAQ. The assay was immunoSEQ multiplex PCR, and TCRdb's table has in-frame clones only and misses some. In the table there are roughly 60,000 clones, approximately 94% of which are singletons. The specimen was PBMCs. The chain couples TRBV7-8 to TRBJ1-3, with 9 nucleotides matching TRBD1. The clonotype was recovered from a human donor in good health. Some clones in this sample may be carry-over from other donors' samples. CDR3 nucleotides: TGTGCCAGCAGCCAAGACAGGGGGGACACCATATATTTT. It yields the protein CASSQDRGDTIYF.